The T cell receptor beta chain under discussion was sequenced for a study of identical twins. MiXCR was run by TCRdb on the 5' RACE reads, yielding one entry per CDR3 protein. The sample contains some 1,700,000 distinct CDR3 sequences, about 30% of which appear only once. The sequence came from a newborn girl in good health. Sequenced material: cord blood.

The CDR3 here is CASSYAPGNEQFF. For the CDR3, the DNA is TGTGCCAGCAGTTACGCTCCGGGGAATGAGCAGTTCTTC. The chain has TRBV6-2 or TRBV6-3 and TRBJ2-1, with D perhaps matching TRBD2 (5 bases). Germline loops: CDR1 MNHEY, CDR2 SVGEGT. This CDR3 region has 13 residues. With 2 bases removed from V and 7 bases from J, the gap between germline ends came to 9 bases.